This TCR beta chain was recovered during a study of cytomegalovirus exposure and HLA in healthy donors. Remarks on this clone: The same CDR3 also results from other DNA sequences found in this sample.

Vbeta (60) and Jbeta (13) primers were used in the PCR. Assay: immunoSEQ multiplex PCR; the TCRdb copy retains only in-frame clones and omits some. Found here are about 160,000 clones, 81% of them singletons; the top ten hold 1% to 1.5%. V lost 6 bases, J lost 1 base, and 9 bases lay in between. Germline V lookup: CDR1 SQVTM, CDR2 ANQGSEA. This CDR3 comprises 12 residues. Sequencing used PBMCs. This chain uses TRBV29-1 with TRBJ1-1; maybe TRBD1 (5 bases). The TCR comes from a man aged 45-65 years in good health and CMV-seropositive. The CDR3, as DNA: TGCAGCGTCGGTACAGGGAACACTGAAGCTTTCTTT. This codes for CSVGTGNTEAFF.